A single sample gave rise to the 20 T cell receptor beta chains below, sequenced in a study of CD8+CD57+ T cells in acquired aplastic anemia. Template material for TCR beta VDJ and CDR3 profiling consisted of genomic DNA. TCRdb re-called the reads through MiXCR, storing one row per CDR3 protein. The data hold 150,000 to 200,000 distinct CDR3 sequences, with around 45% observed a single time. The specimen sequenced was sorted CD4+, CD8+, or CD8+CD57+ T cells (not recorded which) from PBMCs. These receptors were collected from a human donor in good health.

This clonotype was detected many times. This sequence joins TRBV5-1 and TRBJ1-6, with 9 bases fitting TRBD1. The CDR3 consists of 16 residues. CDR1 is SGHRS, CDR2 YFSETQ, per germline. V trimming: 4 bases; J trimming: 5 bases; junction bases outside the gene matches: 7. In DNA form, the CDR3 reads TGCGCCAGCAGCGCAGGGACAGGGAAGAATAATTCACCCCTCCACTTT. Translation: CASSAGTGKNNSPLHF.

Of note for this clonotype: Given a much more abundant clone one base away, this may be a read error. The V call is TRBV6-5, the J call TRBJ2-7; a possible D gene is TRBD1 (5 bases). CDR1 is MNHEY, CDR2 SVGAGI, per germline. This CDR3 is built from 17 residues. Trimming shortened V by 4 bases and J by 0 bases, and 19 bases separated the two germline ends. The CDR3 coding sequence is TGTGCCAGCAGTTTGGACGCAGGGATCCCCGGCTCCTACGAGCAGTACTTC. Its protein product is CASSLDAGIPGSYEQYF.

This clonotype has a count of ten or more. One end of the junction fails to match germline, which may point to a read error. The CDR3: CASSGGQGVSSEQYF. CDR3 in DNA: TGTGCCAGCAGTGGCGGACAGGGTGTCTCCTCCGAGCAGTACTTC. The chain has TRBV6-1 and TRBJ2-7; TRBD1 matches 8 bases. The CDR3 extends over 15 amino acids. The germline V gene encodes CDR1 MNHNS and CDR2 SASEGT.

Comments on this clonotype: This may stem from a read error, because a much larger clone lies one nucleotide away. The V call is TRBV16, the J call TRBJ1-2, with D possibly being TRBD1 (5 bases). Germline V gene data show CDR1 as KGHSY and CDR2 as FQNENV. This CDR3 region has 13 residues. The CDR3 is CASSRGQGYSYTF. In DNA, the CDR3 is TGTGCCAGCAGCCGTGGGCAGGGCTATAGCTACACCTTC.

In DNA form, the CDR3 reads TGTGCCAGCAGCGTTCGGGGGATTTCACCCCTCCACTTT. Its protein is CASSVRGISPLHF. The rearrangement links TRBV6-4 to TRBJ1-6; tentative D call: TRBD1 (5 bases). Germline V lookup: CDR1 MRHNA, CDR2 SNTAGT. CDR3 size: 13 residues. V lost 6 bases, J lost 9 bases, and 12 bases lay in between.

The rearrangement joins TRBV27 to TRBJ1-1, with D unresolved. Germline loops: CDR1 MNHEY, CDR2 SMNVEV (reference sequence). The CDR3 totals 13 residues. Trimming took 6 bases from V and 10 from J, leaving 18 bases between them. The CDR3, as DNA: TGTGCCAGCAGCTCGTCCAGGACCCCAGGAGCTTTCTTT. Encoded protein: CASSSSRTPGAFF.

This clonotype has at least ten counts. The chain has TRBV30 and TRBJ2-3; tentatively, D is TRBD2 (5 bases). CDR3 length: 12 residues. Trimming left V 6 bases short and J 7 bases short, with 14 bases between. Germline-derived CDR1 and CDR2 are GTSNPN and SVGIG (reference sequence). CDR3 sequence reads: CACTFVGNTQYF. CDR3 bases: TGTGCCTGTACCTTCGTCGGGAATACGCAGTATTTT.

The gene calls are TRBV20-1 and TRBJ1-2, with 7 bases aligning to TRBD1. The V and J ends lost 6 bases and 4 bases, in that order; junction bases with no gene match: 8. Germline assignment: CDR1 DFQATT and CDR2 SNEGSKA (reference sequence). CDR3 length: 13 residues. Here the CDR3 reads CSAPDRKSYGYTF. The CDR3 nucleotides are TGCAGTGCCCCGGACAGGAAATCCTATGGCTACACCTTC.

This clonotype was detected many times. This chain joins TRBV6-2 or TRBV6-3 and TRBJ1-1; a possible D gene is TRBD1 (6 bases). The CDR3 is 14 amino acids. Germline CDR1 is MNHEY and CDR2 is SVGEGT. Between the trimmed V and J ends, which lost 4 bases and 10 bases, there was a span of 19 bases. CDR3 residues: CASSSITQGLVAFF. The CDR3 DNA follows: TGTGCCAGCAGTTCGATAACCCAGGGGCTGGTAGCTTTCTTT.

This clonotype was counted between two and nine times. CDR3 loop: CSAISLQGSSTQYF. CDR3 in DNA: TGCAGTGCTATATCACTACAGGGTTCTAGTACGCAGTATTTT. The chain links TRBV20-1 to TRBJ2-3; possible D gene TRBD1, 6 bases. Germline V CDR1 and CDR2: DFQATT, SNEGSKA (reference sequence). The V and J ends lost 4 bases and 8 bases respectively, with 19 bases between them. The CDR3 loop spans 14 amino acids.

The gene calls are TRBV6-1 and TRBJ2-3; 9 nucleotides line up with TRBD1. The CDR3 sequence is 14 residues long. V lost 6 bases and J lost 0; bases outside the gene matches: 1. Germline V lookup: CDR1 MNHNS, CDR2 SASEGT. The CDR3 loop reads CASRDRGSTDTQYF. The CDR3 DNA reads as TGTGCCAGCAGGGACAGGGGAAGCACAGATACGCAGTATTTT.

This chain uses TRBV2 with TRBJ2-3; D is ambiguous. Trimming removed 7 bases from V and 6 bases from J, with 5 bases in between. Germline CDR1 is SNHLY and CDR2 is FYNNEI. The CDR3 covers 10 residues. The CDR3 here is CASISDTQYF. In DNA form, the CDR3 reads TGTGCCAGCATCAGTGATACGCAGTATTTT.

This clonotype was recorded many times. The rearrangement joins TRBV9 to TRBJ1-1; the D is unclear. V was cut by 3 bases and J by 0 bases, with 9 bases left in between. CDR3 length: 14 residues. Germline V lookup: CDR1 SGDLS, CDR2 YYNGEE. As DNA, the CDR3 is TGTGCCAGCAGCGCAGGACCGATGAACACTGAAGCTTTCTTT. Amino acids: CASSAGPMNTEAFF.

The genes are TRBV7-2 and TRBJ2-7, with TRBD1 matching over 8 bases. CDR3 length equals 12 residues. Germline values: CDR1 SGHTA, CDR2 FQGNSA. V shed 5 bases, J shed 9 bases, and the junction held 6 bases outside the gene matches. The chain's CDR3 is CASSQGQDGQYF. DNA of the CDR3: TGTGCCAGCAGCCAGGGACAGGATGGGCAGTACTTC.

This clonotype was seen more than once but under ten times. The chain couples TRBV20-1 to TRBJ2-5; the D is unclear. Germline CDR1 DFQATT, CDR2 SNEGSKA (reference sequence). The length of the CDR3 is 12 residues. V dropped 3 bases and J dropped 5 bases, with 10 bases sitting between them. The DNA for the CDR3 is TGCAGTGCTAGGGGGTATCGGGAGACCCAGTACTTC. Its protein is CSARGYRETQYF.

This clonotype has just a few counts. V is TRBV25-1 and J is TRBJ2-2, with D uncertain. Germline assignment: CDR1 MGHDK and CDR2 SYGVNS. V lost 7 bases and J 3 bases, leaving 15 bases between the germline ends. The CDR3 is made up of 15 amino acids. The CDR3 here is CASTDGGRHTGELFF. The CDR3 DNA reads TGTGCCAGCACCGACGGTGGGCGGCACACCGGGGAGCTGTTTTTT.

This clonotype was detected many times. J is TRBJ2-1 and V is TRBV5-1; no reliable D call. Trimming stripped 7 bases from V and 8 bases from J, with 10 bases between. Germline V gives CDR1 SGHRS, CDR2 YFSETQ. This CDR3 is built from 11 residues. This CDR3 is CASLTEDEQFF. Here the CDR3 DNA reads TGCGCCAGCCTTACCGAGGATGAGCAGTTCTTC.

This clonotype was detected ten times or more. The chain is built from TRBV7-6 and TRBJ2-3; 9 bases align to TRBD2. V shed 5 bases, J shed 2 bases, and the junction held 8 bases outside the gene matches. Germline assignment: CDR1 SGHVS and CDR2 FNYEAQ. The CDR3 is 16 amino acids. The CDR3 is CASSRSGGTFTDTQYF. The CDR3 nucleotides read TGTGCCAGCAGCAGGAGCGGGGGGACTTTCACAGATACGCAGTATTTT. Drawing the rest from reference TRBV7-6 and TRBJ2-3, the complete variable domain is GAGVSQSPRYKVTKRGQDVALRCDPISGHVSLYWYRQALGQGPEFLTYFNYEAQQDKSGLPNDRFSAERPEGSISTLTIQRTEQRDSAMYRCASSRSGGTFTDTQYFGPGTRLTVL.

The chain couples TRBV5-1 to TRBJ2-1; 9 bases align to TRBD2. V shed 5 bases and J 6 bases; nucleotides not matched to a gene: 6. Germline values: CDR1 SGHRS, CDR2 YFSETQ. The CDR3 consists of 14 residues. The CDR3 here is CASRRGTSSNEQFF. CDR3 DNA sequence: TGCGCCAGCAGACGGGGGACTAGCAGCAATGAGCAGTTCTTC.

The rearrangement uses TRBV25-1 and TRBJ2-7; 7 positions agree with TRBD1. CDR1 MGHDK and CDR2 SYGVNS come from the germline V gene. V lost 6 bases and J lost 0; bases outside the gene matches: 8. CDR3 length: 15 residues. The CDR3 DNA reads TGTGCCAGCAGCTTTGACAGGGTTAGCTCCTACGAGCAGTACTTC. Its protein is CASSFDRVSSYEQYF.